Each of the 21 T cell receptor beta chains below was sequenced from the same sample in a study of shared clonotypes between healthy human individuals. The repertoire was sequenced with immunoSEQ multiplex PCR; TCRdb's copy has only in-frame clones and lacks some. The sample yields around 1.5 million clones, 98% seen once. Sequencing used naive CD4+ T cells sorted from blood. Specified subset: CD45RA+ positively selected. The source is a man aged 25-45 years in good health.

This CDR3 is CASSSLAGRYNEQFF. CDR3 coding DNA: TGTGCCAGCAGCTCTCTAGCGGGTCGCTACAATGAGCAGTTCTTC. The chain joins TRBV5-4 to TRBJ2-1, with 8 nucleotides matching TRBD2. The CDR3 consists of 15 residues. The V segment lost 3 bases and the J segment 3 bases; nucleotides outside the gene matches: 5. CDR1 is SGHNT and CDR2 is YYREEE in the germline V gene (reference sequence).

Concerning this clone: The identical CDR3 is also encoded by other nucleotide sequences in the sample. The chain's CDR3 is CASSFSGPDTQYF. The CDR3 DNA sequence: TGCGCCAGCAGCTTTAGCGGCCCAGATACGCAGTATTTT. The chain links TRBV5-1 to TRBJ2-3, with a weak D call TRBD2 (6 bases). CDR1 and CDR2 (germline): SGHRS, YFSETQ. The CDR3 consists of 13 residues. Trimming shortened V by 2 bases and J by 4 bases, and 8 bases separated the two germline ends.

This chain links TRBV28 with TRBJ2-7; 8 positions match TRBD1. The germline gives CDR1 MDHEN, CDR2 SYDVKM. CDR3 length: 11 residues. CDR3 sequence reads: CVTGVPYEQYF. The CDR3 DNA follows: TGTGTGACAGGGGTGCCCTACGAGCAGTACTTC. Complete variable domain (other parts from reference TRBV28 and TRBJ2-7): DVKVTQSSRYLVKRTGEKVFLECVQDMDHENMFWYRQDPGLGLRLIYFSYDVKMKEKGDIPEGYSVSREKKERFSLILESASTNQTSMYLCVTGVPYEQYFGPGTRLTVT.

The rearrangement uses TRBV30 and TRBJ2-3; no reliable D call. The germline CDR1 and CDR2 sequences are GTSNPN and SVGIG (reference sequence). The germline V and J ends were trimmed by 1 base and 0 bases, with 8 bases remaining between them. The CDR3 spans 14 residues. Here the CDR3 DNA reads TGTGCCTGGAGTGGACTCTCTAGCACAGATACGCAGTATTTT. Protein product: CAWSGLSSTDTQYF.

In DNA form, the CDR3 reads TGTGCCAGCAGCCCCCTTCGGGGGTCATTGGACTATGGCTACACCTTC. As protein: CASSPLRGSLDYGYTF. The V and J genes are TRBV27 and TRBJ1-2, with D maybe TRBD1 (5 bases). Trimming pared 6 bases from V and 3 bases from J, leaving 20 bases between. The CDR3 runs to 16 residues. CDR1 MNHEY and CDR2 SMNVEV come from the germline V gene (reference sequence).

The chain joins TRBV4-1 to TRBJ1-3; D is uncertain. The CDR3 is made up of 15 amino acids. The germline V and J ends were trimmed by 0 bases and 11 bases, with 17 bases remaining between them. The germline CDR1 and CDR2 sequences are MGHRA and YSYEKL. The CDR3 region has the DNA TGCGCCAGCAGCCAAGATCTTTTCCGGCCCTTTTCCATATATTTT. Protein sequence: CASSQDLFRPFSIYF.

A remark on this clone: Other DNA sequences in this sample translate to the same CDR3. The V and J genes are TRBV5-1 and TRBJ1-1; tentatively, D is TRBD1 (6 bases). Trimming stripped 1 base from V and 0 bases from J, with 10 bases between. The CDR3 length is 15 residues. Germline V gives CDR1 SGHRS, CDR2 YFSETQ. The CDR3 nucleotides are TGCGCCAGCAGCTTGTTGGGGGCGGTGAACACTGAAGCTTTCTTT. Translation: CASSLLGAVNTEAFF.

This clone is a singleton in its sample. V is TRBV2 and J is TRBJ2-1, with 9 bases that match TRBD1. V was pared by 2 bases and J by 4 bases, with 9 bases of the junction left unmatched. The CDR3 has 17 residues. Germline V gives CDR1 SNHLY, CDR2 FYNNEI. The CDR3 sequence: CASSENSGTGFYNEQFF. The CDR3 nucleotides read TGTGCCAGCAGTGAAAACAGTGGGACAGGGTTTTACAATGAGCAGTTCTTC.

The V gene is TRBV28, the J gene TRBJ1-1, with unresolved D. Germline CDR1 is MDHEN and CDR2 is SYDVKM. The V end was cut by 3 bases, the J end by 0 bases, with 5 bases between. The CDR3 has 13 residues. Here the CDR3 DNA reads TGTGCCAGCAGTTTTACTATGAACACTGAAGCTTTCTTT. Amino acid sequence: CASSFTMNTEAFF.

V usage is TRBV29-1 and J usage is TRBJ2-6; 8 bases agree with TRBD1. The length of the CDR3 is 19 residues. From germline, CDR1 is SQVTM and CDR2 ANQGSEA. After removal of 6 bases from V and 0 bases from J, the junction contained 16 bases not matched to a gene. CDR3 sequence reads: CSVQDRAPFRPSGANVLTF. CDR3 bases: TGCAGCGTCCAGGACAGGGCCCCATTTAGGCCCTCTGGGGCCAACGTCCTGACTTTC. Using reference TRBV29-1 and TRBJ2-6 for the parts outside the CDR3, the full variable domain is SAVISQKPSRDICQRGTSLTIQCQVDSQVTMMFWYRQQPGQSLTLIATANQGSEATYESGFVIDKFPISRPNLTFSTLTVSNMSPEDSSIYLCSVQDRAPFRPSGANVLTFGAGSRLTVL.

CDR3 protein: CAWSVRAESTDTQYF. CDR3 bases: TGTGCCTGGAGTGTACGTGCGGAAAGCACAGATACGCAGTATTTT. This rearrangement joins TRBV30 to TRBJ2-3; D is unresolved. Germline V gene data show CDR1 as GTSNPN and CDR2 as SVGIG (reference sequence). The V end lost 0 bases, the J end lost 0 bases, and 10 bases lay between the germline ends. The CDR3 runs 15 residues.

The V and J genes are TRBV10-1 and TRBJ2-2; the match to TRBD2 covers 12 bases. Trimming cost V 5 bases and J 2 bases; bases outside gene matches: 3. In germline, CDR1 is WNHNN, CDR2 SYGVQD (reference sequence). This CDR3 is built from 16 residues. The chain's CDR3 is CASSWTSGKNTGELFF. CDR3 coding DNA: TGCGCCAGCAGTTGGACTAGCGGGAAAAACACCGGGGAGCTGTTTTTT.

The chain joins TRBV2 to TRBJ2-2, with D possibly being TRBD2 (7 bases). Trimming pared 6 bases from V and 7 bases from J, leaving 18 bases between. CDR3 size: 15 residues. Germline values: CDR1 SNHLY, CDR2 FYNNEI. The chain's CDR3 is CASRALAEGVGELFF. The CDR3 DNA sequence: TGTGCCAGCAGGGCCCTAGCGGAGGGGGTCGGGGAGCTGTTTTTT.

This chain links TRBV18 with TRBJ1-2; 8 bases align to TRBD1. The CDR3 extends over 14 amino acids. The germline V gene encodes CDR1 KGHSH and CDR2 LQKENI. The V gene end was trimmed by 1 base and the J gene end by 8 bases; junction bases not matched to a gene: 6. CDR3 sequence: CASSPLDREVGYTF. CDR3 sequence (DNA): TGTGCCAGCTCACCACTGGACAGGGAAGTGGGCTACACCTTC.

The chain joins TRBV7-2 to TRBJ1-1; D is perhaps TRBD1 (5 bases). CDR3 length: 11 amino acids. Germline V gives CDR1 SGHTA, CDR2 FQGNSA. Deletions cut 5 bases from V and 10 bases from J, with 11 bases between. The CDR3 loop is CASSIGGTAFF. The CDR3 DNA follows: TGTGCCAGCAGCATAGGTGGGACAGCTTTCTTT.

The chain carries TRBV18 and TRBJ1-1, with D perhaps TRBD1 (6 bases). The CDR3 is 17 residues long. Deletions cut 5 bases from V and 4 bases from J, with 23 bases between. The germline V gene encodes CDR1 KGHSH and CDR2 LQKENI. The CDR3 region is CASSFPQGRGASTEAFF. For the CDR3, the DNA is TGTGCCAGCTCATTCCCACAGGGCAGGGGAGCGAGCACTGAAGCTTTCTTT.

This clone appeared once. The genes are TRBV21-1 and TRBJ2-3; TRBD1, the D gene given by the table, was not confirmed from the DNA. TRBV21-1 is a pseudogene segment. This CDR3 has 15 residues. CDR3 region: CASSPPGQGTDTQYF. CDR3 sequence (DNA): TGTGCCAGCAGCCCACCGGGACAGGGTACAGATACGCAGTATTTT.

V usage is TRBV7-9 and J usage is TRBJ1-3, with D tentatively TRBD1 (6 bases). The CDR3 length is 13 residues. Germline assignment: CDR1 SEHNR and CDR2 FQNEAQ (reference sequence). V was trimmed by 5 bases and J by 8 bases, leaving 13 bases between them. Written as DNA, the CDR3 is TGTGCCAGCAGCCAGCCTCAGGGGTACACCATATATTTT. Its translation is CASSQPQGYTIYF. Filled out from reference TRBV7-9 and TRBJ1-3, the complete variable domain reads DTGVSQNPRHKITKRGQNVTFRCDPISEHNRLYWYRQTLGQGPEFLTYFQNEAQLEKSRLLSDRFSAERPKGSFSTLEIQRTEQGDSAMYLCASSQPQGYTIYFGEGSWLTVV.

The rearrangement uses TRBV7-3 and TRBJ2-1; D possibly matches TRBD1 or TRBD2 (5 bases each). The CDR3 is 17 amino acids. CDR1 is SGHTA, CDR2 FQGTGA, per germline. V dropped 4 bases and J dropped 0 bases, with 16 bases sitting between them. CDR3 sequence: CASSSGPAGTSYNEQFF. CDR3 nucleotides: TGTGCCAGCAGCTCCGGGCCGGCAGGGACCTCCTACAATGAGCAGTTCTTC.

The V and J genes are TRBV19 and TRBJ2-7, with 8 bases lining up with TRBD2. The CDR3 is 14 residues long. V gave up 6 bases and J gave up 0 bases; unmatched junction bases: 4. Germline V gene sequence: CDR1 LNHDA, CDR2 SQIVND (reference sequence). CDR3 residues: CASRTSGPSYEQYF. In DNA, the CDR3 is TGTGCCAGTAGAACTAGCGGACCCTCCTACGAGCAGTACTTC. The whole variable domain, filled in from reference TRBV19 and TRBJ2-7, reads DGGITQSPKYLFRKEGQNVTLSCEQNLNHDAMYWYRQDPGQGLRLIYYSQIVNDFQKGDIAEGYSVSREKKESFPLTVTSAQKNPTAFYLCASRTSGPSYEQYFGPGTRLTVT.

Only one count was recorded for this clone. The rearrangement uses TRBV6-5 and TRBJ2-3; D is possibly TRBD1 (5 bases). This CDR3 has 16 residues. V was shortened by 2 bases and J by 4 bases, with 16 bases between the two germline ends. The germline V gene encodes CDR1 MNHEY and CDR2 SVGAGI. The CDR3 DNA sequence: TGTGCCAGCAGTTACGTTGGGGCTTCAAGCGCAGATACGCAGTATTTT. It is translated as CASSYVGASSADTQYF.